This T cell receptor beta chain emerged from a study of cytomegalovirus exposure and HLA in healthy donors. The CDR3 consists of 17 residues. CDR1 is LNHDA and CDR2 is SQIVND in the germline V gene (reference sequence). The V segment lost 3 bases and the J segment 4 bases; nucleotides outside the gene matches: 10. The table came from immunoSEQ multiplex PCR; TCRdb's copy has only in-frame clones and leaves some out. The top ten clones hold over 3% of a sample with roughly 140,000 clones, roughly 91% of them seen once. J is TRBJ2-7 and V is TRBV19; 12 bases are a match to TRBD1. Sequencing used PBMCs. The TCR sequence derives from a woman aged 18-35 years in good health and CMV-seropositive. The CDR3 loop is CASSIRLGGQGAYEQYF. The CDR3 DNA reads as TGTGCCAGTAGTATCCGCCTTGGGGGACAGGGGGCATACGAGCAGTACTTC.